What follows describes a single T cell receptor (beta chain). This clonotype was seen only a few times. The antigen this receptor binds is unknown. No base-level quality is on record; no much larger clone is a single base apart. Donors were a few dozen systemically healthy Caucasian individuals from Russia aged about 6 to 100 years. Approximately 11 milliliters of peripheral blood were drawn from each donor into EDTA-treated Vacutainer tubes. Ficoll-Paque density-gradient centrifugation was used to isolate PBMCs, with at least 6.5 million obtained per sample. Total RNA, at least 6 micrograms per sample, was extracted from PBMCs with Trizol reagent. Naive CD45RAhigh/CD27high T cell percentages were measured by flow cytometry on a PBMC aliquot from every donor. This sample was taken from a study of blood T cells in healthy people across ages (dated by TCRdb to between 2015 and 2016). Regarding the complete study: In model experiments, roughly one uniquely barcoded TCR beta cDNA molecule per two T cells was captured by template switching. The study measured age-related changes in TCR beta repertoire diversity using deep sequencing normalized with unique cDNA molecular identifiers. The donors were divided into four age groups: young (average about 15 years), middle-aged (around 41), aged (approximately 59) and long-lived (82). Two additional independent replicas of 1 million unique cDNA reads from the same blood draw were analyzed for two donors (one aged 18 to 30 and one aged 80 or older). Study-level results and caveats: As age increased, observed TCR beta diversity per million T cells dropped in a roughly linear way, and a significant reduction was already evident by age 40. Because the CMV infection status of the donors was unknown, age-related changes in expanded clonotypes may potentially have been confounded. Estimates of total diversity based on one million sequenced T cells were considered lower bounds and underestimates. Bulk unsorted PBMC profiling prevented conclusive comparison of naive and antigen-experienced compartments. There was a strong correlation between observed TCR beta diversity and the percentage of naive T cells measured by flow cytometry. The long-lived group showed more naive CD4+ T cells, fewer expanded clones and increased TCR diversity than the aged group, suggesting age selection.

V is cut back by 1 base and J by 5 bases, with 6 bases in the junction unmatched. Looking up the germline V gene yields CDR1 MGHRA and CDR2 YSYEKL. The CDR3 goes from the cysteine to the phenylalanine over 16 residues. Only the CDR3 DNA stays, 48 bases, in frame from base 1. The receptor library was made with 5' RACE. Sequencing was carried out with an Illumina HiSeq 2500. A second PCR of about 7 to 12 cycles was performed with a sample-barcoded 5' primer and a J-beta primer mix. A template-switch 5' adaptor carrying 12 random nucleotides introduced a unique molecular identifier onto each TCR beta cDNA molecule. Each sample yielded at least 2.5 million CDR3-containing paired-end reads. First-strand cDNA was synthesized from all RNA with the Mint cDNA synthesis kit, primed by a TRBC-specific oligonucleotide. Following uracil-DNA glycosylase treatment, a first 18-cycle PCR with universal primers M1SS and BC2_uni_R was performed on all cDNA. As for the authors' bioinformatics: For normalization, 1 million high-quality reads, each with a distinct molecular identifier, were randomly selected from each sample. Instead of being binned into consensus sequences, reads that shared molecular identifiers were thrown out. MiTCR, run with a Q25 quality threshold and the strictest error-elimination algorithm, handled CDR3 identification, clonotype clustering and error correction. A nonparametric unseen species model with Euler transformation was used to estimate a lower bound on total TCR beta diversity. The public reads were reanalyzed by TCRdb: fastp trimming at Q25, MiXCR alignment, in-frame beta chains only. Merged by CDR3 protein, the rows form single entries marked with the most common genes and DNA. These V and J calls are TCRdb output, not the study's own analysis. This sample is represented by about 1 million distinct CDR3 sequences; approximately 25% of them were singletons. The top ten constitute approximately 0.7% of the sample.

These same data were also listed under a study on T cells of mothers and their children. From that second study: The donors were nine systemically healthy Caucasian individuals, made up of three mothers and their six children. cDNA synthesis consumed the entire amount of extracted RNA, loaded at 1.5 ug RNA in each 15 ul reaction. In the second PCR, the M1S primer added sample barcodes and 2-4 random nucleotides. Each mother yielded over 9.5 million TCR beta CDR3 reads and each child some 3 million reads. Thymic selection shapes the output of TCR recombination in a similar way in related and unrelated pairs, and inherited differences have a minor effect. Normalized repertoire overlap was always found to be slightly, but never significantly, higher in related mother-child pairs than in unrelated mother-child pairs. With a sensitivity of approximately 92 clones per million clonotypes, no persistent microchimeric T cell clones were detected. Deep NGS was used in the study to compare the TCR beta repertoires of mothers and children and to look for features that separate related mother-child pairs from unrelated individuals. On average, the children were roughly 11 +/- 4 years old, while the mothers were 40 +/- 4 years old. After adapter ligation with NEBNext reagents, the libraries were sequenced on Illumina HiSeq 2000 with 100+100 nt paired-end reads. To avoid cross-contamination, the mother libraries and the child libraries were prepared a month apart and sequenced in separate runs. Between 500,000 and 2,000,000 distinct TCR beta clonotypes were identified per donor. Naive TCR beta clonotypes were estimated from low-frequency clonotypes matched to each donor's FACS-determined naive share, without sorting.

The rearrangement joined TRBV4-1 to TRBJ1-4; 8 bases in between match TRBD1. The source is a girl aged 2 to 9 in good health. The sample comprised blood. The CDR3 protein sequence reads: CASSQAPGQENEKLFF. The nucleotide sequence is given as TGCGCCAGCAGCCAAGCTCCGGGACAGGAAAATGAAAAACTGTTTTTT.